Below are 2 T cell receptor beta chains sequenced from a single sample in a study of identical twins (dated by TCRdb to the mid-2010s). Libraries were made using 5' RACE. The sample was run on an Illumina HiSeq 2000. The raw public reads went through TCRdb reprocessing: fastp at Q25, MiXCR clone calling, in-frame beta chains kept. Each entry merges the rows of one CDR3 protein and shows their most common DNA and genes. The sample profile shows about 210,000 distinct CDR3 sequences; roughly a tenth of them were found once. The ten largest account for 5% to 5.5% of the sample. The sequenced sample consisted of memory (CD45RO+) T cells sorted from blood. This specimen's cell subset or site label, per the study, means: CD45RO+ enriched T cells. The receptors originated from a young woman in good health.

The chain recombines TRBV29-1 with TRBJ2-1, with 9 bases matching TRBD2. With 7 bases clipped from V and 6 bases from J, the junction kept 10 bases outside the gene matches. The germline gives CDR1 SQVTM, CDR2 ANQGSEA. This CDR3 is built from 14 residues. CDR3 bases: TGCAGCGCCAACCTAGCGGGGTTTAGCAATGAGCAGTTCTTC. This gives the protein CSANLAGFSNEQFF.

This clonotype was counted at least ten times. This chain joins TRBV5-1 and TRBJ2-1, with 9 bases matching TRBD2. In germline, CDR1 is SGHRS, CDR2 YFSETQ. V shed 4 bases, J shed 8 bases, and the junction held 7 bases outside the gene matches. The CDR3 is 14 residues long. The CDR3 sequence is CASSGAGGTDEQFF. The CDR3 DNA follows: TGCGCCAGCAGCGGAGCGGGAGGAACAGATGAGCAGTTCTTC.